These 7 T cell receptor beta chains originate from one sample sequenced in a study of CD8+ T cells in alopecia areata. Treatment noted: oral pan-JAK inhibitor, 5-10 mg twice daily. Isolated RNA was reverse transcribed into cDNA used as the sequencing template. TCRdb keeps only in-frame clones here, not all; method: immunoSEQ multiplex PCR. Altogether roughly 64,000 clones are present, around 46% being singletons, with the ten largest covering 20%. The specimen was CD8+ T cells sorted from blood, collected at approximately week 36, from a patient treated with tofacitinib. All receptors come from a human donor with alopecia areata.

This clone was counted a few times. This chain uses TRBV9 with TRBJ2-2; D may be TRBD2 (6 bases). There are 15 residues in the CDR3. CDR1 SGDLS and CDR2 YYNGEE come from the germline V gene. V lost 0 bases and J lost 3, with 9 bases in between. The CDR3 sequence: CASSVAGEDTGELFF. DNA of the CDR3: TGTGCCAGCAGCGTAGCGGGAGAGGACACCGGGGAGCTGTTTTTT.

The V gene is TRBV16, the J gene TRBJ1-5, with no clear D. From germline, CDR1 is KGHSY and CDR2 FQNENV. V lost 0 bases and J lost 6, with 6 bases in between. The CDR3 spans 13 residues. The CDR3, as DNA: TGTGCCAGCAGCCAATCCTGGGGTCAGCCCCAGCATTTT. Its protein product is CASSQSWGQPQHF.

The chain has TRBV5-1 and TRBJ2-7; possibly TRBD1 or TRBD2 for D (6 bases each). Trimming stripped 4 bases from V and 5 bases from J, with 19 bases between. CDR3 length: 15 residues. Germline loops: CDR1 SGHRS, CDR2 YFSETQ. The CDR3 coding sequence is TGCGCCAGCAGCCCCACAGGGACTCCACGAGACGAGCAGTACTTC. It codes for CASSPTGTPRDEQYF.

As to this clone: Other DNA sequences of this sample code for an identical CDR3. V is TRBV29-1 and J is TRBJ2-4; no reliable D call. V was shortened by 5 bases and J by 8 bases, with 16 bases between the two germline ends. From germline, CDR1 is SQVTM and CDR2 ANQGSEA. This CDR3 comprises 13 residues. CDR3 loop: CSVPLHGNYIQYF. In nucleotides, the CDR3 is TGCAGCGTTCCCCTTCACGGCAATTACATTCAGTACTTC. Full variable domain (remainder filled in from reference TRBV29-1 and TRBJ2-4): SAVISQKPSRDICQRGTSLTIQCQVDSQVTMMFWYRQQPGQSLTLIATANQGSEATYESGFVIDKFPISRPNLTFSTLTVSNMSPEDSSIYLCSVPLHGNYIQYFGAGTRLSVL.

The chain uses TRBV7-9 and TRBJ2-7; no clear D gene. This CDR3 comprises 13 residues. Trimming shortened V by 1 base and J by 5 bases, and 9 bases separated the two germline ends. Germline V gives CDR1 SEHNR, CDR2 FQNEAQ (reference sequence). The CDR3 region has the DNA TGTGCCAGCAGCTTAGACGGTAGCCACGAGCAGTACTTC. Translated, it gives CASSLDGSHEQYF.

This clone was detected a few times. The chain combines TRBV19 with TRBJ2-4, with 14 bases that match TRBD2. The CDR3 has 14 residues. V shed 9 bases and J 6 bases; nucleotides not matched to a gene: 4. Germline values: CDR1 LNHDA, CDR2 SQIVND (reference sequence). The CDR3 loop is CASQGLAGVNIQYF. The CDR3, as DNA: TGTGCCAGCCAGGGACTAGCGGGAGTAAACATTCAGTACTTC.

This chain uses TRBV27 with TRBJ2-5; D is perhaps TRBD2 (5 bases). The V end lost 7 bases, the J end lost 5 bases, and 17 bases lay between the germline ends. The CDR3 contains 14 residues. The germline gives CDR1 MNHEY, CDR2 SMNVEV (reference sequence). CDR3 amino acids: CASKGEGIPETQYF. The DNA of the CDR3 is TGTGCCAGCAAAGGCGAGGGTATTCCGGAGACCCAGTACTTC.